Listed here are 23 T cell receptor beta chains from one sample, sequenced in a study of T-cell memory formation after mild COVID-19. TCRdb reprocessed the 5' RACE reads via MiXCR and lists one record per CDR3 protein. Of 560,000 or so distinct CDR3 sequences listed, 17% are singletons. The sample consisted of PBMCs or a T cell subset sorted from them (not recorded which). These receptors were collected from an adult woman who had mild COVID-19 (a few samples of this study predate the infection). Cell type and time point are not known.

The chain is built from TRBV5-6 and TRBJ2-1, with 12 bases that match TRBD2. The V gene end was trimmed by 6 bases and the J gene end by 0 bases; junction bases not matched to a gene: 4. The CDR3 extends over 16 amino acids. Germline V CDR1 and CDR2: SGHDT, YYEEEE. In DNA form, the CDR3 reads TGTGCCAGCATCGGACTAGCGGGGAGCTCCTACAATGAGCAGTTCTTC. It specifies CASIGLAGSSYNEQFF.

V usage is TRBV30 and J usage is TRBJ2-2; 7 bases are shared with TRBD2. Trimming cost V 4 bases and J 3 bases; bases outside gene matches: 5. The germline V gene has CDR1 GTSNPN and CDR2 SVGIG (reference sequence). The CDR3 is 14 amino acids. This chain's CDR3 is CAWKFAGDTGELFF. As DNA, the CDR3 is TGTGCCTGGAAGTTCGCGGGAGACACCGGGGAGCTGTTTTTT.

CDR3 in amino acids: CASSKDRGDNNEQFF. The DNA of the CDR3 is TGTGCCAGCAGCAAGGACAGGGGGGACAACAATGAGCAGTTCTTC. The chain links TRBV6-5 to TRBJ2-1; 10 nucleotides match TRBD1. After removal of 6 bases from V and 5 bases from J, the junction contained 7 bases not matched to a gene. The CDR3 has 15 amino acids. From germline, CDR1 is MNHEY and CDR2 SVGAGI.

This chain joins TRBV5-1 and TRBJ2-2; 9 bases fit TRBD1. The V gene end was trimmed by 5 bases and the J gene end by 4 bases; junction bases not matched to a gene: 3. The CDR3 runs to 14 residues. Germline CDR1 reads SGHRS; CDR2 reads YFSETQ. The CDR3 loop reads CASRQGASTGELFF. In DNA form, the CDR3 reads TGCGCCAGCAGACAGGGGGCGAGCACCGGGGAGCTGTTTTTT.

The chain couples TRBV20-1 to TRBJ2-5, with D tentatively TRBD1 or TRBD2 (6 bases each). Germline V gene lookup returns CDR1 DFQATT and CDR2 SNEGSKA (reference sequence). Trimming shortened V by 3 bases and J by 1 base, and 18 bases separated the two germline ends. The CDR3 is 16 amino acids. The CDR3 here is CSASCGTSIRQETQYF. The CDR3 region has the DNA TGCAGTGCTAGCTGCGGGACATCAATCCGCCAAGAGACCCAGTACTTC.

This rearrangement joins TRBV2 to TRBJ2-7; D possibly uses TRBD1 or TRBD2 (5 bases each). V was clipped by 0 bases and J by 0 bases, with 6 bases between them. Germline lookup yields CDR1 SNHLY and CDR2 FYNNEI. CDR3 length equals 14 residues. This CDR3 is CASSEAGVSYEQYF. DNA of the CDR3: TGTGCCAGCAGTGAAGCGGGGGTCTCCTACGAGCAGTACTTC.

This clonotype has just a few counts. This chain uses TRBV15 with TRBJ2-1; 10 bases map to TRBD2. After removal of 1 base from V and 5 bases from J, the junction contained 2 bases not matched to a gene. The length of the CDR3 is 15 residues. Germline CDR1 LNHNV, CDR2 YYDKDF (reference sequence). CDR3 sequence: CATSRGSGGNNEQFF. The CDR3 nucleotides read TGTGCCACCAGCAGAGGTAGCGGGGGGAACAATGAGCAGTTCTTC.

The chain is built from TRBV7-3 and TRBJ2-1; a possible D gene is TRBD2 (6 bases). The V gene lost 5 bases and the J gene lost 1 base, with 15 bases spanning the gap. The CDR3 contains 16 residues. CDR1 is SGHTA and CDR2 is FQGTGA in the germline V gene. The CDR3 sequence is CASSQGLRGSYNEQFF. In nucleotides, the CDR3 is TGTGCCAGCAGCCAGGGACTTCGGGGGTCCTACAATGAGCAGTTCTTC.

This clonotype was seen a handful of times. The chain recombines TRBV5-5 with TRBJ1-1, with D tentatively TRBD1 (5 bases). The germline V gene encodes CDR1 SGHKS and CDR2 YYEKEE (reference sequence). This CDR3 comprises 15 residues. Trimming took 0 bases from V and 1 from J, leaving 10 bases between them. The CDR3 DNA reads as TGTGCCAGCAGCTTGGTTGAGGGACCGAACACTGAAGCTTTCTTT. It yields the protein CASSLVEGPNTEAFF.

This clonotype came up a few times. Written as DNA, the CDR3 is TGCAGTGCTAGAGATTCTCCAGGCCCCTATGGCTACACCTTC. This gives the protein CSARDSPGPYGYTF. The chain uses TRBV20-1 and TRBJ1-2; no firm D call. The CDR3 covers 14 residues. The V gene's germline CDR1 is DFQATT and CDR2 SNEGSKA (reference sequence). The V end was cut by 0 bases, the J end by 4 bases, with 12 bases between.

This clonotype has just a few counts. The chain recombines TRBV24-1 with TRBJ2-7, with TRBD1 identical over 9 bases. The CDR3 covers 16 residues. Germline V gives CDR1 KGHDR, CDR2 SFDVKD. Losses at the gene ends were 3 bases for V and 7 bases for J; bases not matched to a gene: 12. The CDR3 DNA is TGTGCCACCAGTGATCTACGATCCGGGACAGGGTTTGAGCAGTACTTC. Translation: CATSDLRSGTGFEQYF.

The CDR3 is CAITPTSGDSYEQYF. The CDR3 bases are TGTGCCATCACCCCGACTAGCGGGGACTCCTACGAGCAGTACTTC. The genes are TRBV10-3 and TRBJ2-7, with 11 bases identical to TRBD2. Germline V lookup: CDR1 ENHRY, CDR2 SYGVKD. With 7 bases clipped from V and 0 bases from J, the junction kept 5 bases outside the gene matches. The CDR3 contains 15 residues.

There are a few counts of this clonotype. CDR3 loop: CAWSVSAGVGEFF. Written as DNA, the CDR3 is TGTGCCTGGAGTGTATCAGCGGGGGTCGGGGAGTTCTTC. J is TRBJ2-1 and V is TRBV30, with TRBD2 matching over 8 bases. V was clipped by 0 bases and J by 14 bases; unmatched bases: 9. Germline values: CDR1 GTSNPN, CDR2 SVGIG (reference sequence). There are 13 residues in the CDR3. Full variable domain (rest looked up from reference TRBV30 and TRBJ2-1): SQTIHQWPATLVQPVGSPLSLECTVEGTSNPNLYWYRQAAGRGLQLLFYSVGIGQISSEVPQNLSASRPQDRQFILSSKKLLLSDSGFYLCAWSVSAGVGEFFGPGTRLTVL.

This clonotype was detected only a few times. This chain uses TRBV5-5 with TRBJ1-1; D remains ambiguous. V lost 5 bases, J lost 8 bases, and 16 bases lay in between. CDR3 length equals 13 residues. Germline V gene lookup returns CDR1 SGHKS and CDR2 YYEKEE (reference sequence). DNA of the CDR3: TGTGCCAGCAGGCTTCTCCAGTCCGGGGAAGCTTTCTTT. Its translation: CASRLLQSGEAFF.

This clonotype was seen only a few times. This sequence joins TRBV7-9 and TRBJ2-1, with 10 bases that match TRBD2. Trimming cost V 0 bases and J 7 bases; bases outside gene matches: 3. Germline V gene data show CDR1 as SEHNR and CDR2 as FQNEAQ (reference sequence). This CDR3 region has 15 residues. The CDR3 spells CASSLAAGGLNEQFF. DNA of the CDR3: TGTGCCAGCAGCTTAGCAGCGGGAGGGTTGAATGAGCAGTTCTTC. The entire variable domain, with the rest obtained from reference TRBV7-9 and TRBJ2-1, is as follows: DTGVSQNPRHKITKRGQNVTFRCDPISEHNRLYWYRQTLGQGPEFLTYFQNEAQLEKSRLLSDRFSAERPKGSFSTLEIQRTEQGDSAMYLCASSLAAGGLNEQFFGPGTRLTVL.

This clonotype has a handful of counts. The chain joins TRBV24-1 to TRBJ2-1; 9 positions match TRBD1. Germline trimming cut 2 bases from V and 7 bases from J; bases unmatched to any gene: 11. The CDR3 spans 17 residues. Germline CDR1 is KGHDR and CDR2 is SFDVKD. CDR3 amino acids: CATSDSPGTGYGNEQFF. The CDR3 nucleotides read TGTGCCACCAGTGATTCCCCCGGGACAGGGTATGGGAATGAGCAGTTCTTC.

This chain uses TRBV9 with TRBJ1-5; D is possibly TRBD1 (5 bases). This CDR3 has 14 residues. Germline values: CDR1 SGDLS, CDR2 YYNGEE. V was pared by 4 bases and J by 6 bases, with 14 bases between. CDR3 loop: CASSRGPGFQPQHF. Written as DNA, the CDR3 is TGTGCCAGCAGCCGGGGACCTGGGTTTCAGCCCCAGCATTTT.

The chain combines TRBV5-1 with TRBJ2-1; D is unresolved. V was shortened by 0 bases and J by 0 bases, with 13 bases between the two germline ends. The CDR3 is 17 residues long. Germline V gene lookup returns CDR1 SGHRS and CDR2 YFSETQ. In DNA, the CDR3 is TGCGCCAGCAGCTTGGCCGGGTGGGGTAGCTCCTACAATGAGCAGTTCTTC. This sequence encodes CASSLAGWGSSYNEQFF.

This chain links TRBV20-1 with TRBJ2-2, with TRBD2 matching over 7 bases. V was clipped by 6 bases and J by 4 bases; unmatched bases: 17. The germline CDR1 and CDR2 sequences are DFQATT and SNEGSKA (reference sequence). The CDR3 loop spans 17 amino acids. The CDR3 is CSAKRPGTTSSTGELFF. CDR3 in DNA: TGCAGTGCCAAACGACCGGGGACTACATCAAGCACCGGGGAGCTGTTTTTT.

This rearrangement joins TRBV29-1 to TRBJ2-3, with D possibly being TRBD2 (5 bases). Trimming pared 4 bases from V and 6 bases from J, leaving 20 bases between. The CDR3 sequence is 15 residues long. Germline lookup yields CDR1 SQVTM and CDR2 ANQGSEA. The CDR3 coding sequence is TGCAGCGTTGCTACTTTACAGCCGAGGGCTGATACGCAGTATTTT. Translating it yields CSVATLQPRADTQYF.

This clonotype was picked up a small number of times. This chain uses TRBV5-1 with TRBJ2-1, with 12 bases identical to TRBD1. The CDR3 has 16 amino acids. After removal of 0 bases from V and 7 bases from J, the junction contained 5 bases not matched to a gene. Germline lookup yields CDR1 SGHRS and CDR2 YFSETQ. CDR3 coding DNA: TGCGCCAGCAGCTTGGAGGGACAGGGGGCCCCTAATGAGCAGTTCTTC. Protein sequence: CASSLEGQGAPNEQFF.

The chain couples TRBV11-2 to TRBJ2-2; D ambiguous. Trimming removed 1 base from V and 1 base from J, with 10 bases in between. Germline V gene lookup returns CDR1 SGHAT and CDR2 FQNNGV. The CDR3 spans 16 residues. CDR3 coding DNA: TGTGCCAGCAGCTTAGGGGCAGGCATGAACACCGGGGAGCTGTTTTTT. It is translated as CASSLGAGMNTGELFF.

In this sample, this clonotype turned up a few times. The gene calls are TRBV10-3 and TRBJ2-1; possible D gene TRBD2, 6 bases. Trimming took 2 bases from V and 6 from J, leaving 11 bases between them. The length of the CDR3 is 14 residues. Germline V gives CDR1 ENHRY, CDR2 SYGVKD. The CDR3 nucleotides are TGTGCCATCAGTGAGCGGCTCGGGGGCAATGAGCAGTTCTTC. Its translation is CAISERLGGNEQFF.